This T cell receptor (beta chain) was captured by sequencing in a study of Ad26.COV2.S vaccination and SARS-CoV-2 variants. Overall study findings and caveats: The authors reported substantial breadth in spike-specific CD8+ and CD4+ T cell responses after vaccination.

V gave up 4 bases and J gave up 4 bases, with 21 bases separating them. CDR1 GTSNPN and CDR2 SVGIG come from the germline V gene (reference sequence). The CDR3 extends over 16 amino acids. TCRdb keeps only in-frame clones here, not all; method: immunoSEQ multiplex PCR. The sample carries about 350,000 clones, around 84% recorded once. Treatment indicated: about 20 received Ad26.COV2.S at low or high dose, single or two shots; about 5 received placebo; per-sample allocation not given. The investigators took samples on day 63 after the first vaccine or placebo injection. Notes on this clone: Its specificity is unknown.

This material consisted of peripheral blood, taken in a trial of Ad26.COV2.S vaccine versus placebo. V is TRBV30 and J is TRBJ2-3, with TRBD1 as a possible D gene (5 bases). The sequence was obtained from a person between 18 and 65 years old who received the Ad26.COV2.S COVID-19 vaccine or a placebo. The CDR3 is CAWTRLGGKGADTQYF. The CDR3 DNA reads as TGTGCCTGGACCCGGCTCGGCGGCAAAGGGGCAGATACGCAGTATTTT.